This record concerns one T cell receptor (beta chain) sequence. The CDR3 has 14 residues. Per germline, CDR1 SGHRS and CDR2 YFSETQ. The V and J ends lost 5 bases and 8 bases, in that order; junction bases with no gene match: 8. Stated time point: peripheral blood 6 weeks after treatment start. The data belong to a study of PD-L1 blockade in urothelial cancer. The overall study: Across blood samples, T cells had a median count of around 150,000.

The assay was immunoSEQ multiplex PCR, and TCRdb's table has in-frame clones only and misses some. In the table there are some 110,000 clones, roughly 89% of which are singletons. This chain joins TRBV5-1 and TRBJ2-1; 9 nucleotides align to TRBD1. This TCR derives from a man aged 60-69 years with urothelial cancer. The specimen was PBMCs, collected around atezolizumab (anti-PD-L1) treatment. CDR3 loop: CASRTGTGSDEQFF. In DNA form, the CDR3 reads TGCGCCAGCAGAACCGGGACAGGGTCGGATGAGCAGTTCTTC.